A single sample is the source of the 12 T cell receptor beta chains below, sequenced in a study of blood T cell repertoires in COVID-19. Assay used: immunoSEQ multiplex PCR; TCRdb lists only in-frame clones, some missing. The sample has roughly 250,000 clones; more than 75% are singletons. Sequencing was performed on PBMCs or T cells enriched from blood (not recorded which). These receptors all stem from a woman in her forties or fifties who had recovered from COVID-19.

This clone was seen just once. Other nucleotide sequences in the sample specify the same CDR3. The V and J genes are TRBV4-2 and TRBJ2-5; D is unresolved. V was trimmed by 1 base and J by 1 base, leaving 7 bases between them. Germline loops: CDR1 LGHNA, CDR2 YNFKEQ. This CDR3 spans 14 amino acids. CDR3 in DNA: TGTGCCAGCAGCCAAGGAAACAGCCAAGAGACCCAGTACTTC. It encodes CASSQGNSQETQYF.

The J gene is TRBJ2-7, the V gene TRBV7-9, with 7 bases fitting TRBD2. Per the germline V gene, CDR1 is SEHNR and CDR2 is FQNEAQ (reference sequence). Trimming cost V 4 bases and J 2 bases; bases outside gene matches: 8. This CDR3 is 15 amino acids long. Here the CDR3 DNA reads TGTGCCAGCAGCTCGGATACCGGGACTACCTACGAGCAGTACTTC. Its translation: CASSSDTGTTYEQYF. Full variable domain (remainder filled in from reference TRBV7-9 and TRBJ2-7): DTGVSQNPRHKITKRGQNVTFRCDPISEHNRLYWYRQTLGQGPEFLTYFQNEAQLEKSRLLSDRFSAERPKGSFSTLEIQRTEQGDSAMYLCASSSDTGTTYEQYFGPGTRLTVT.

The V call is TRBV5-1, the J call TRBJ2-1, with TRBD2 matching 15 bases. CDR3 length equals 15 residues. Losses at the gene ends were 5 bases for V and 5 bases for J; bases not matched to a gene: 2. Germline-derived CDR1 and CDR2 are SGHRS and YFSETQ. The CDR3 DNA reads TGCGCCAGCAGGGGACTAGCGGGGGGCCACAATGAGCAGTTCTTC. Its protein product is CASRGLAGGHNEQFF.

This chain joins TRBV9 and TRBJ1-3; D not resolved. Germline CDR1 reads SGDLS; CDR2 reads YYNGEE. Trimming shortened V by 2 bases and J by 0 bases, and 6 bases separated the two germline ends. The CDR3 covers 14 residues. DNA for the CDR3: TGTGCCAGCAGCGTGGAGATCTCTGGAAACACCATATATTTT. Its translation is CASSVEISGNTIYF. Full variable domain (outside the CDR3, taken from reference TRBV9 and TRBJ1-3): DSGVTQTPKHLITATGQRVTLRCSPRSGDLSVYWYQQSLDQGLQFLIQYYNGEERAKGNILERFSAQQFPDLHSELNLSSLELGDSALYFCASSVEISGNTIYFGEGSWLTVV.

The chain couples TRBV5-4 to TRBJ2-2, with a weak D call TRBD2 (5 bases). CDR3 length: 15 amino acids. Deletions cut 1 base from V and 4 bases from J, with 11 bases between. Germline V gene lookup returns CDR1 SGHNT and CDR2 YYREEE (reference sequence). For the CDR3, the DNA is TGTGCCAGCAGCTTGCGAGGGAGAGGCACCGGGGAGCTGTTTTTT. It translates to CASSLRGRGTGELFF.

This clone was seen only a few times. Additional DNA sequences in this sample encode the identical CDR3. The chain combines TRBV5-5 with TRBJ2-5; TRBD1 might be the D (8 bases). Germline assignment: CDR1 SGHKS and CDR2 YYEKEE (reference sequence). V lost 4 bases and J 5 bases, leaving 15 bases between the germline ends. The CDR3 extends over 14 amino acids. In DNA form, the CDR3 reads TGTGCCAGCAGCGGTACAGGGGGAGGGGAGACCCAGTACTTC. This translates into CASSGTGGGETQYF.

V and J are TRBV4-3 and TRBJ2-3, with 8 bases lining up with TRBD2. Per the germline V gene, CDR1 is LGHNA and CDR2 is YSLEER. The CDR3 spans 14 residues. With 4 bases clipped from V and 7 bases from J, the junction kept 7 bases outside the gene matches. In DNA form, the CDR3 reads TGCGCCAGCAGCCTTACGGGGGGGCAGAATACGCAGTATTTT. It translates to CASSLTGGQNTQYF.

The genes are TRBV28 and TRBJ1-1; D gene uncertain. CDR1 MDHEN and CDR2 SYDVKM come from the germline V gene. This CDR3 is built from 14 residues. Trimming took off 6 bases at V and 1 base at J, with 12 bases between the two ends. The CDR3: CASRSPGGNTEAFF. The CDR3 bases are TGTGCCAGCAGGTCCCCCGGCGGGAACACTGAAGCTTTCTTT.

This chain connects TRBV18 to TRBJ1-2; D unresolved. This CDR3 is 13 amino acids long. CDR1 is KGHSH, CDR2 LQKENI, per germline. Trimming took 3 bases from V and 5 from J, leaving 10 bases between them. The CDR3 region is CASSPGQVYGYTF. The DNA of the CDR3 is TGTGCCAGCTCACCGGGCCAGGTTTATGGCTACACCTTC.

The V and J genes are TRBV5-3 and TRBJ2-3; 9 bases are a match to TRBD1. TRBV5-3 is given ORF status, its function remaining uncertain. The CDR3 extends over 15 amino acids. The junction had 4 bases not matched to a gene; V was cut back by 3 bases and J by 2 bases. The DNA for the CDR3 is TGTGCCAGAAGCTGGACAGGGGCTTTCACAGATACGCAGTATTTT. It yields the protein CARSWTGAFTDTQYF.

The chain recombines TRBV9 with TRBJ2-2, with D possibly TRBD2 on 6 matching bases. The CDR3 has 15 residues. With 3 bases removed from V and 7 bases from J, the gap between germline ends came to 16 bases. Germline V gene sequence: CDR1 SGDLS, CDR2 YYNGEE. In DNA, the CDR3 is TGTGCCAGCAGCGCACCGGGACTCCAAGGCGGGGAGCTGTTTTTT. It translates to CASSAPGLQGGELFF.

The chain couples TRBV15 to TRBJ2-5; D is perhaps TRBD1 (5 bases). With 0 bases removed from V and 4 bases from J, the gap between germline ends came to 9 bases. This CDR3 is 14 amino acids long. The germline CDR1 and CDR2 sequences are LNHNV and YYDKDF (reference sequence). Here the CDR3 reads CATSRDRGTETQYF. CDR3 in DNA: TGTGCCACCAGCAGAGATAGGGGAACAGAGACCCAGTACTTC.